These 25 T cell receptor beta chains were sequenced from one sample in a study of blood T cell repertoires in COVID-19. Profiled with immunoSEQ multiplex PCR; TCRdb holds only in-frame clones, not every one. Seen here are some 320,000 clones, around 90% observed once, and the top ten hold around 2.5%. Sequencing was done on a sample of PBMCs or T cells enriched from blood (not recorded which). Receptors were obtained from a man in his sixties who had recovered from COVID-19.

V usage is TRBV5-1 and J usage is TRBJ2-3, with 11 bases identical to TRBD2. CDR1 and CDR2 from the germline V gene are SGHRS and YFSETQ. Unmatched junction bases numbered 1, after V lost 0 bases and J lost 4 bases. The CDR3 contains 15 residues. CDR3 sequence (DNA): TGCGCCAGCAGCTTGGGTAGCGGGAGGGCAGATACGCAGTATTTT. This gives the protein CASSLGSGRADTQYF.

J is TRBJ2-2 and V is TRBV7-9, with 9 positions matching TRBD2. This CDR3 contains 16 residues. The germline CDR1 and CDR2 sequences are SEHNR and FQNEAQ (reference sequence). The trim removed 8 bases at V and 1 base at J, leaving 8 bases unmatched. The CDR3 DNA follows: TGTGCCAGCCGGTTCACTAGCGGGTTGAACACCGGGGAGCTGTTTTTT. This codes for CASRFTSGLNTGELFF.

The chain has TRBV12-3 or TRBV12-4 and TRBJ1-4, with D perhaps TRBD1 (5 bases). The CDR3 has 13 amino acids. The V end lost 2 bases, the J end lost 7 bases, and 8 bases lay between the germline ends. The CDR3 DNA reads as TGTGCCAGCAGTTTAACCAGGGCTGAAAAACTGTTTTTT. Protein sequence: CASSLTRAEKLFF.

DNA of the CDR3: TGCGCCAGCAGCCTTAACCAGGGGAATCAGCCCCAGCATTTT. It is translated as CASSLNQGNQPQHF. The chain recombines TRBV4-1 with TRBJ1-5, with D maybe TRBD1 (6 bases). This CDR3 region has 14 residues. In germline, CDR1 is MGHRA, CDR2 YSYEKL. The V and J ends lost 4 bases and 4 bases respectively, with 11 bases between them.

This clone was seen at least ten times. Other DNA sequences of this sample code for an identical CDR3. This chain uses TRBV7-2 with TRBJ1-2; no reliable D call. CDR1 and CDR2 (germline): SGHTA, FQGNSA. V was trimmed by 1 base and J by 2 bases, leaving 5 bases between them. This CDR3 has 13 residues. In DNA, the CDR3 is TGTGCCAGCAGCTTAGGGCAGAACTATGGCTACACCTTC. The encoded protein is CASSLGQNYGYTF.

The V and J genes are TRBV5-5 and TRBJ2-5; possibly TRBD1 for D (6 bases). CDR1 and CDR2 (germline): SGHKS, YYEKEE (reference sequence). CDR3 length: 13 amino acids. The V and J ends lost 0 bases and 5 bases respectively, with 8 bases between them. Here the CDR3 reads CASSLAQGETQYF. The DNA for the CDR3 is TGTGCCAGCAGCTTGGCTCAGGGGGAGACCCAGTACTTC.

This clone was seen a single time. The chain is built from TRBV18 and TRBJ1-5; D is unresolved. Germline-derived CDR1 and CDR2 are KGHSH and LQKENI. There are 14 residues in the CDR3. Trimming removed 4 bases from V and 3 bases from J, with 10 bases in between. Written as DNA, the CDR3 is TGTGCCAGCTCACTGGTAGAGTTCAATCAGCCCCAGCATTTT. Translating it yields CASSLVEFNQPQHF.

The J gene is TRBJ1-6, the V gene TRBV5-6, with a possible D match to TRBD1 (5 bases). V lost 6 bases, J lost 10 bases, and 20 bases lay in between. The germline V gene has CDR1 SGHDT and CDR2 YYEEEE. CDR3 length: 15 amino acids. Here the CDR3 DNA reads TGTGCCAGCACCTCTGGTCAGGGAATTCGATCACCCCTCCACTTT. Translated: CASTSGQGIRSPLHF.

This rearrangement joins TRBV5-1 to TRBJ1-4; D is unresolved. V was shortened by 4 bases and J by 10 bases, with 35 bases between the two germline ends. CDR3 length equals 20 residues. Germline V CDR1 and CDR2: SGHRS, YFSETQ. For the CDR3, the DNA is TGCGCCAGCAGCCTCATCGGGGATCTCCCCCCCACTCCCCGAAGACGAAAACTGTTTTTT. The encoded protein is CASSLIGDLPPTPRRRKLFF.

The chain links TRBV9 to TRBJ2-1; 7 positions agree with TRBD2. V was pared by 0 bases and J by 3 bases, with 3 bases of the junction left unmatched. CDR3 size: 15 residues. Germline loops: CDR1 SGDLS, CDR2 YYNGEE. The DNA of the CDR3 is TGTGCCAGCAGCGTAGATGGGGGGGACTACAATGAGCAGTTCTTC. Its protein product is CASSVDGGDYNEQFF. Looking up the rest from reference TRBV9 and TRBJ2-1 gives the full variable domain: DSGVTQTPKHLITATGQRVTLRCSPRSGDLSVYWYQQSLDQGLQFLIQYYNGEERAKGNILERFSAQQFPDLHSELNLSSLELGDSALYFCASSVDGGDYNEQFFGPGTRLTVL.

This chain links TRBV7-2 with TRBJ2-1; D unclear. Germline values: CDR1 SGHTA, CDR2 FQGNSA. The CDR3 is made up of 15 amino acids. Between the trimmed V and J ends, which lost 5 bases and 5 bases, there was a span of 16 bases. This CDR3 is CASSHPPSGNNEQFF. In DNA, the CDR3 is TGTGCCAGCAGCCACCCACCATCGGGTAACAATGAGCAGTTCTTC. The variable domain in full, completed from reference TRBV7-2 and TRBJ2-1, reads GAGVSQSPSNKVTEKGKDVELRCDPISGHTALYWYRQSLGQGLEFLIYFQGNSAPDKSGLPSDRFSAERTGGSVSTLTIQRTQQEDSAVYLCASSHPPSGNNEQFFGPGTRLTVL.

This sequence joins TRBV5-8 and TRBJ2-1; the D gene is possibly TRBD2 (6 bases). Per germline, CDR1 SGHTS and CDR2 YDEGEE. Trimming removed 2 bases from V and 6 bases from J, with 12 bases in between. The CDR3 is made up of 14 amino acids. The CDR3 region has the DNA TGTGCCAGCAGCTTAGGGTTGCGGGGCAATGAGCAGTTCTTC. This encodes CASSLGLRGNEQFF.

The V gene is TRBV3-1 (or the pseudogene TRBV3-2), the J gene TRBJ2-7; D possibly corresponds to TRBD1 (5 bases). From germline, CDR1 is LGHDT and CDR2 YNNKEL (reference sequence). This CDR3 has 13 amino acids. V was trimmed by 1 base and J by 5 bases, leaving 9 bases between them. The CDR3 nucleotides are TGTGCCAGCAGCCAAGTTCAGGGCAACGAGCAGTACTTC. Translation: CASSQVQGNEQYF.

The chain joins TRBV5-8 to TRBJ2-5, with 10 bases aligning to TRBD1. This CDR3 has 15 amino acids. The germline V gene has CDR1 SGHTS and CDR2 YDEGEE. J lost 3 bases, V lost 3 bases, and 5 bases had no gene match. CDR3 amino acids: CASSSRTGGEETQYF. CDR3 in DNA: TGTGCCAGCAGCTCCCGGACAGGGGGGGAAGAGACCCAGTACTTC.

This chain uses TRBV7-2 with TRBJ1-6; D is uncertain. This CDR3 contains 18 residues. The ends were cut back, 5 bases at V and 10 bases at J, with 27 bases in the middle. Germline CDR1 and CDR2: SGHTA and FQGNSA. The CDR3 protein is CASSPSGAAGWFPSPLHF. CDR3 bases: TGTGCCAGCAGCCCCTCCGGTGCCGCGGGGTGGTTCCCCTCACCCCTCCACTTT.

The V gene is TRBV7-9, the J gene TRBJ2-1; TRBD2 aligns across 9 bases. The CDR3 spans 14 residues. Per the germline V gene, CDR1 is SEHNR and CDR2 is FQNEAQ (reference sequence). V trimming: 5 bases; J trimming: 4 bases; junction bases outside the gene matches: 3. CDR3 sequence reads: CASSRSGGYNEQFF. For the CDR3, the DNA is TGTGCCAGCAGCCGAAGCGGGGGGTACAATGAGCAGTTCTTC.

V gene TRBV2 combines with J gene TRBJ1-2; TRBD1 is a possible D gene (6 bases). The V and J ends lost 5 bases and 6 bases respectively, with 10 bases between them. The V gene's germline CDR1 is SNHLY and CDR2 FYNNEI. The CDR3 has 12 residues. The CDR3 loop is CASSRQEDGYTF. The CDR3 DNA reads TGTGCCAGCAGTAGACAGGAGGATGGCTACACCTTC.

The genes are TRBV7-3 and TRBJ2-7; TRBD2 matches 12 bases. CDR1 and CDR2 (germline): SGHTA, FQGTGA. The CDR3 length is 15 residues. After removal of 5 bases from V and 2 bases from J, the junction contained 4 bases not matched to a gene. This chain's CDR3 is CASSPPSGGAYEQYF. In DNA form, the CDR3 reads TGTGCCAGCAGCCCCCCTAGCGGGGGGGCCTACGAGCAGTACTTC.

This sequence joins TRBV7-3 and TRBJ1-5; a weak D match, TRBD1 (6 bases). The CDR3 is 18 residues long. CDR1 is SGHTA and CDR2 is FQGTGA in the germline V gene. Trimming stripped 5 bases from V and 4 bases from J, with 24 bases between. In DNA form, the CDR3 reads TGTGCCAGCAGCCTTCGAACAGGACAGCTCCAGACTAATCAGCCCCAGCATTTT. This translates into CASSLRTGQLQTNQPQHF.

V usage is TRBV3-1 (or the pseudogene TRBV3-2) and J usage is TRBJ1-2, with no clear D. The length of the CDR3 is 12 residues. Germline CDR1 reads LGHDT; CDR2 reads YNNKEL (reference sequence). The ends were cut back, 7 bases at V and 8 bases at J, with 14 bases in the middle. This CDR3 reads CASTSVVGGYTF. CDR3 coding DNA: TGTGCCAGCACCTCTGTAGTGGGCGGCTACACCTTC.

The chain uses TRBV10-3 and TRBJ1-3; D is unresolved. V lost 3 bases and J lost 4, with 19 bases in between. This CDR3 has 17 amino acids. The germline gives CDR1 ENHRY, CDR2 SYGVKD. The CDR3 nucleotides read TGTGCCATCAGTGACGGGATCCTAAGGGCATCAGGAAACACCATATATTTT. Translated: CAISDGILRASGNTIYF.

This chain connects TRBV7-9 to TRBJ1-4; tentative D call: TRBD1 (5 bases). In germline, CDR1 is SEHNR, CDR2 FQNEAQ (reference sequence). The CDR3 spans 16 residues. V lost 4 bases and J 1 base, leaving 13 bases between the germline ends. The CDR3 DNA sequence: TGTGCCAGCAGCTGGCCCCCAGGGAAAACTAATGAAAAACTGTTTTTT. Translating it yields CASSWPPGKTNEKLFF.

In its sample, this clone was seen a few times. The J gene is TRBJ2-7, the V gene TRBV5-4, with D possibly matching TRBD1 (6 bases). The CDR3 length is 13 residues. Trimming shortened V by 1 base and J by 4 bases, and 9 bases separated the two germline ends. Germline V CDR1 and CDR2: SGHNT, YYREEE (reference sequence). CDR3 sequence: CASSLSQGYEQYF. The DNA for the CDR3 is TGTGCCAGCAGCTTGAGCCAGGGGTACGAGCAGTACTTC.

This clone is a singleton in its sample. This chain joins TRBV12-3 or TRBV12-4 and TRBJ1-4; D is unresolved. The CDR3 has 12 amino acids. V was cut by 6 bases and J by 10 bases, with 12 bases left in between. CDR3 in amino acids: CASRSEGLKLFF. For the CDR3, the DNA is TGTGCCAGCAGGTCGGAGGGTTTAAAACTGTTTTTT.

The rearrangement uses TRBV21-1 and TRBJ2-7; the D call TRBD1 from the table was never checked on the DNA. TRBV21-1 is listed as a pseudogene. The CDR3 covers 12 residues. The CDR3 is CASSNQGYEQYF. The CDR3 nucleotides read TGTGCCAGCAGCAACCAGGGCTACGAGCAGTACTTC.